This T cell receptor (beta chain) emerged from a study of glioma-infiltrating T cells (dated by TCRdb to about 2016). About the full investigation: The low-grade gliomas were WHO grade II oligodendrogliomas or astrocytomas, while the glioblastomas were WHO grade IV tumors sampled at initial diagnosis rather than at recurrent diagnosis. Dexamethasone was administered to glioma patients for six or fewer days before surgery. Glioma tissue, non-neoplastic brain tissue and matched peripheral blood mononuclear cells were used as sources from which TCR alpha- and beta-chain repertoires were sequenced. Three low-grade glioma patients, fewer than 10 primary glioblastoma patients and three non-glioma patients contributing non-neoplastic brain tissue were included in the paired cohort. Each tissue-infiltrating repertoire was compared with the same patient's peripheral blood repertoire to measure divergence between tissue and blood T-cell populations. Blood libraries targeted about 4.5- to 10-fold sequencing coverage of 950,000 to 1,000,000 peripheral T cells.

Immediately after resection, surgical brain or tumor specimens were cryofrozen in liquid nitrogen, with peripheral blood cells collected concurrently. TCR alpha and beta CDR3 regions were amplified with the iRepertoire nested amplicon-rescue multiplex PCR (arm-PCR) platform from RNA. For one-step reverse transcription and amplification, roughly 90-400 ng of tissue mRNA or PBMC total RNA was used as input. Following bead purification, Illumina adapters were added by a secondary multiplex PCR, and the libraries were gel-purified between 200 and 400 bp. Libraries carried internal 6-nucleotide barcodes used for demultiplexing. Sequencing of the libraries was done on an Illumina MiSeq using 2x220 or 2x250 nucleotide paired-end reads. The original methods were these. Paired reads were merged with FLASH 1.2.11 and aligned to the GRCh37 human genome with BWA-MEM before extracting TRA and TRB reads. For V and J assignment, an IMGT-derived reference of cassette sequences and CDR3 motifs that included pseudogenes was used. Reads were translated in three frames, and productive CDR3s were defined by a C…FGXG motif without stop codons. A clonotype was defined as a unique combination of a V-J cassette pair and a CDR3 amino acid sequence. Hamming distance filtering was applied to reads, with thresholds set by the sequence error rate of each sample in mapped regions. Starting from the raw public reads, TCRdb applied fastp trimming at Q25, assembled clones with MiXCR and retained in-frame beta chains. Identical CDR3 proteins give one entry, which carries the most common genes and DNA. TCRdb's processing, not the authors' own work, is the source of the V and J calls. The sample table records around 390,000 distinct CDR3 sequences; 41% of these occur just once. Approximately 12% of the sample is in the top ten clones.

CDR1 MDHEN and CDR2 SYDVKM are derived from the germline V gene. Including both end residues, the CDR3 is 13 amino acids long. Left in the record is the CDR3 DNA by itself, 39 bases read in frame from the first base. V was cut back by 3 bases and J by 6 bases, leaving a gap of 12 bases between them. On this clonotype itself: Its binding antigen is unknown. Because the CDR3 is missing its conserved closing phenylalanine or tryptophan, this is likely a read error.

The investigation overall reported the following: Very few CDR3 sequences were shared between tissue and blood, attributed to high CDR3 diversity and limited sampling. Group comparisons rested on small numbers: three non-neoplastic, three low-grade glioma and 7 or 8 glioblastoma patients. VJ-independent divergence between tissue and blood was lower than expected in non-neoplastic patients but higher than expected in all gliomas, particularly low-grade gliomas. Patients with low tissue-blood divergence were marked by a signature set of shared blood CDR3 motifs, and that set was depleted in highly divergent patients.

The sequence came from a human donor with low-grade glioma or glioblastoma, undergoing nonglioma brain surgery, or in good health (not recorded which). The chain employs TRBV28 and TRBJ2-7; TRBD1 could be the D gene, as 7 bases match. The sequenced sample consisted of glioma tissue, nonneoplastic brain tissue, or PBMCs (not recorded which). CDR3 reads: CASSLWRGREQYL. The sequence in DNA is TGTGCCAGCAGTTTGTGGAGGGGGCGCGAGCAGTACCTC.